The following is a T cell receptor (beta chain) sequence with its context. The data were produced by immunoSEQ multiplex PCR, yet TCRdb's version contains in-frame clones alone and is incomplete. The sample has under 45,000 clones; roughly 88% are singletons. The data are from a study of T cell changes during pregnancy in multiple sclerosis. This CDR3 has 14 amino acids. Between the trimmed V and J ends, which lost 0 bases and 5 bases, there was a span of 9 bases. Germline assignment: CDR1 MGHRA and CDR2 YSYEKL. The chain is built from TRBV4-1 and TRBJ2-3, with D unclear. The material was peripheral blood, obtained in the second trimester of pregnancy. This TCR was recovered from a female donor in good health, enrolled as a control in a pregnancy study. This CDR3 is CASSQEVPGDTQYF. DNA of the CDR3: TGCGCCAGCAGCCAAGAGGTTCCGGGAGATACGCAGTATTTT.